Presented here are 31 T cell receptor beta chains from one specimen sequenced in a study of response to subunit inactivated influenza vaccine. TCRdb ran MiXCR on the RT-PCR reads and lists one entry per CDR3 protein. Of 650,000 or so distinct CDR3 sequences detected, 14% appear once; the ten largest clones hold less than 9%. The sequenced sample was PBMCs from blood, obtained 14 to 15 days before vaccination. Every receptor here comes from a man between 50 and 59 years old who received an inactivated influenza vaccine.

This clonotype was observed a handful of times. A read error may account for a junction end that differs from germline. The genes are TRBV15 and TRBJ1-2; TRBD1 aligns across 8 bases. CDR1 LNHNV and CDR2 YYDKDF come from the germline V gene (reference sequence). The length of the CDR3 is 15 residues. The CDR3: CATSRENGQGGGYTF. CDR3 nucleotides: TGTGCCACCAGTAGAGAAAATGGACAGGGCGGTGGCTACACCTTC.

This clonotype was counted only a few times. V is TRBV7-8 and J is TRBJ1-1, with 7 bases identical to TRBD1. V was clipped by 2 bases and J by 8 bases; unmatched bases: 17. The CDR3 is made up of 17 amino acids. The germline V gene encodes CDR1 SGHVS and CDR2 FQNEAQ. CDR3 region: CASSLLSRGGPPLEAFF. The CDR3 DNA sequence: TGTGCCAGCAGCTTACTCTCCAGGGGGGGGCCCCCTCTCGAAGCTTTCTTT.

This clonotype was picked up a small number of times. CDR3: CASSQAPTGTGSSYEQYF. CDR3 DNA sequence: TGCGCCAGCAGCCAAGCCCCGACAGGGACGGGCAGCTCCTACGAGCAGTACTTC. This chain links TRBV4-3 with TRBJ2-7; 7 nucleotides match TRBD1. The germline CDR1 and CDR2 sequences are LGHNA and YSLEER. The V gene end was trimmed by 1 base and the J gene end by 0 bases; junction bases not matched to a gene: 12. The CDR3 is 18 residues long.

The CDR3 is CASSHPPGGGPQETQYF. CDR3 bases: TGCGCCAGCAGCCACCCCCCAGGGGGGGGCCCTCAAGAGACCCAGTACTTC. The V gene is TRBV5-1, the J gene TRBJ2-5, with D possibly being TRBD1 or TRBD2 (7 bases each). Germline lookup yields CDR1 SGHRS and CDR2 YFSETQ. The V gene lost 4 bases and the J gene lost 2 bases, with 21 bases spanning the gap. The CDR3 totals 17 residues.

The CDR3 sequence is CASTEGARAGEQYF. For the CDR3, the DNA is TGTGCCAGCACCGAAGGTGCCAGGGCTGGGGAGCAGTACTTC. The chain has TRBV2 and TRBJ2-7; perhaps TRBD1 as D (5 bases). This CDR3 is built from 14 residues. The V gene lost 7 bases and the J gene lost 7 bases, with 20 bases spanning the gap. Germline loops: CDR1 SNHLY, CDR2 FYNNEI.

At least ten counts were recorded for this clonotype. The gene calls are TRBV20-1 and TRBJ1-1; D is uncertain. The CDR3 runs 10 residues. The V gene's germline CDR1 is DFQATT and CDR2 SNEGSKA (reference sequence). The CDR3, as DNA: TGCAGCGCAAGACACACTGAAGCTTTCTTT. This encodes CSARHTEAFF.

J is TRBJ2-7 and V is TRBV15; 9 nucleotides align to TRBD2. Trimming cost V 4 bases and J 3 bases; bases outside gene matches: 4. The CDR3 consists of 14 residues. Germline loops: CDR1 LNHNV, CDR2 YYDKDF (reference sequence). Here the CDR3 reads CATSIFSGGYEQYF. In DNA, the CDR3 is TGTGCCACCAGCATTTTTAGCGGGGGCTACGAGCAGTACTTC.

This chain connects TRBV10-3 to TRBJ2-5; 7 bases agree with TRBD1. Germline CDR1 reads ENHRY; CDR2 reads SYGVKD. The length of the CDR3 is 14 residues. The V and J ends lost 3 bases and 4 bases, in that order; junction bases with no gene match: 5. The CDR3 protein is CAISELTGTETQYF. The DNA for the CDR3 is TGTGCCATCAGTGAATTGACAGGGACAGAGACCCAGTACTTC.

J is TRBJ2-7 and V is TRBV12-3 or TRBV12-4; D call uncertain. V was trimmed by 5 bases and J by 5 bases, leaving 19 bases between them. This CDR3 has 15 residues. CDR3 in amino acids: CASSPQALQTDEQYF. The CDR3 bases are TGTGCCAGCAGTCCGCAGGCTCTACAGACGGACGAGCAGTACTTC.

This sequence joins TRBV12-3 or TRBV12-4 and TRBJ2-3; TRBD2 matches 12 bases. This CDR3 contains 16 residues. The V gene end was trimmed by 4 bases and the J gene end by 1 base; junction bases not matched to a gene: 3. The CDR3 nucleotides are TGTGCCAGCAGTTGGGCTAGCGGGGGGGGCACAGATACGCAGTATTTT. Protein: CASSWASGGGTDTQYF.

In this sample, this clonotype turned up a few times. The gene calls are TRBV4-1 and TRBJ2-1, with D possibly matching TRBD2 (7 bases). Germline V CDR1 and CDR2: MGHRA, YSYEKL. The CDR3 is 13 amino acids. With 7 bases removed from V and 5 bases from J, the gap between germline ends came to 12 bases. CDR3 loop: CASMRGGDNEQFF. In DNA, the CDR3 is TGCGCCAGCATGAGGGGGGGTGACAATGAGCAGTTCTTC.

This sequence joins TRBV12-3 or TRBV12-4 and TRBJ2-5, with 11 bases lining up with TRBD2. The CDR3 is 15 residues long. The J segment lost 5 bases and the V segment lost 5 bases, leaving 7 bases of the junction unmatched. CDR3 residues: CASSPTTSGGETQYF. In nucleotides, the CDR3 is TGTGCCAGCAGTCCGACCACTAGCGGGGGCGAGACCCAGTACTTC.

This clonotype has a count of ten or more. The chain couples TRBV7-9 to TRBJ1-1; D not resolved. Germline CDR1 and CDR2: SEHNR and FQNEAQ (reference sequence). V was shortened by 4 bases and J by 1 base, with 7 bases between the two germline ends. The length of the CDR3 is 13 residues. The CDR3 DNA reads TGTGCCAGCAGCTCGGAAAGGAACACTGAAGCTTTCTTT. It specifies CASSSERNTEAFF.

The V and J genes are TRBV11-1 and TRBJ2-1; TRBD2 agrees at 7 bases. CDR3 length equals 14 residues. The junction had 4 bases not matched to a gene; V was cut back by 5 bases and J by 3 bases. Germline V gives CDR1 SGHAT, CDR2 FQDESV (reference sequence). The CDR3 spells CASSGGDHYNEQFF. The DNA for the CDR3 is TGTGCCAGCAGCGGGGGGGACCACTACAATGAGCAGTTCTTC.

This clonotype has at least ten counts. The chain recombines TRBV5-1 with TRBJ1-4; no definite D call. The CDR3 consists of 13 residues. Germline-derived CDR1 and CDR2 are SGHRS and YFSETQ. The ends were cut back, 4 bases at V and 7 bases at J, with 11 bases in the middle. The CDR3 spells CASSRTGAEKLFF. The CDR3 DNA reads TGCGCCAGCAGCCGGACCGGTGCTGAAAAACTGTTTTTT.

This clonotype was recorded at least ten times. The chain uses TRBV6-2 or TRBV6-3 and TRBJ2-5, with 14 nucleotides matching TRBD2. The CDR3 loop spans 19 amino acids. V dropped 2 bases and J dropped 5; count of bases not matched to a gene: 13. Germline CDR1 MNHEY, CDR2 SVGEGT. DNA for the CDR3: TGTGCCAGCAGTTACACCGGGACTAGCGGGAGCGGAGCTTGGGAGACCCAGTACTTC. Translated: CASSYTGTSGSGAWETQYF.

The chain is built from TRBV7-9 and TRBJ2-5, with 7 nucleotides matching TRBD1. J lost 3 bases, V lost 1 base, and 5 bases had no gene match. The V gene's germline CDR1 is SEHNR and CDR2 FQNEAQ (reference sequence). There are 15 residues in the CDR3. The CDR3 reads CASSLVGTAEETQYF. CDR3 DNA: TGTGCCAGCAGCTTAGTGGGGACAGCCGAAGAGACCCAGTACTTC.

The chain links TRBV15 to TRBJ2-2; no definite D call. CDR1 LNHNV and CDR2 YYDKDF come from the germline V gene (reference sequence). V dropped 5 bases and J dropped 6 bases, with 19 bases sitting between them. The CDR3 length is 16 residues. The CDR3 DNA follows: TGTGCCACCAGCCCCCACAGCAGAACCGAATCCGGGGAGCTGTTTTTT. It encodes CATSPHSRTESGELFF.

The sample holds a few counts of this clonotype. This chain joins TRBV18 and TRBJ2-7, with TRBD2 as a possible D gene (6 bases). CDR3 length equals 16 residues. The ends were cut back, 3 bases at V and 3 bases at J, with 18 bases in the middle. CDR1 and CDR2 (germline): KGHSH, LQKENI. The CDR3 sequence is CASSPHPPGEGYEQYF. The CDR3 DNA is TGTGCCAGCTCACCCCATCCCCCGGGAGAGGGCTACGAGCAGTACTTC. Full variable domain (rest looked up from reference TRBV18 and TRBJ2-7): NAGVMQNPRHLVRRRGQEARLRCSPMKGHSHVYWYRQLPEEGLKFMVYLQKENIIDESGMPKERFSAEFPKEGPSILRIQQVVRGDSAAYFCASSPHPPGEGYEQYFGPGTRLTVT.

By share of the sample, this clonotype is large. The chain's CDR3 is CASSQDMNQPQHF. CDR3 coding DNA: TGTGCCAGCAGCCAGGACATGAATCAGCCCCAGCATTTT. The chain couples TRBV11-2 to TRBJ1-5, with D possibly matching TRBD1 (5 bases). V lost 5 bases and J 4 bases, leaving 9 bases between the germline ends. This CDR3 is built from 13 residues. Per germline, CDR1 SGHAT and CDR2 FQNNGV.

The chain uses TRBV2 and TRBJ1-1, with 10 bases fitting TRBD1. The germline gives CDR1 SNHLY, CDR2 FYNNEI. J gave up 5 bases and V 6 bases, and 6 bases lay outside the gene matches. This CDR3 has 14 amino acids. CDR3 in DNA: TGTGCCAGCAGAGAGGACAGGGGGGGAACTGAAGCTTTCTTT. It yields the protein CASREDRGGTEAFF.

This clonotype turned up a few times. V usage is TRBV12-3 or TRBV12-4 and J usage is TRBJ2-3; D might be TRBD2 (6 bases). The CDR3 runs 15 residues. Trimming cost V 9 bases and J 2 bases, with 18 bases left between them. CDR3 DNA sequence: TGTGCCAGTAATATTGGGACTCAAAACACAGATACGCAGTATTTT. Residues: CASNIGTQNTDTQYF.

This clonotype turned up a few times. The genes are TRBV7-6 and TRBJ2-7; 7 nucleotides agree with TRBD2. This CDR3 contains 14 residues. Germline CDR1 and CDR2: SGHVS and FNYEAQ. V was pared by 5 bases and J by 2 bases, with 6 bases of the junction left unmatched. The DNA of the CDR3 is TGTGCCAGCAGCCCCTTCAGCGGGGCCTACGAGCAGTACTTC. Its protein is CASSPFSGAYEQYF.

This sequence joins TRBV7-2 and TRBJ1-1; no definite D call. Germline V gene sequence: CDR1 SGHTA, CDR2 FQGNSA. The CDR3 has 14 residues. The V gene lost 7 bases and the J gene lost 2 bases, with 14 bases spanning the gap. The CDR3 DNA sequence: TGTGCCAGCACCACCGCAGCCTCTAACACTGAAGCTTTCTTT. It yields the protein CASTTAASNTEAFF.

Regarding this clonotype: An end of the junction does not agree with germline; a read error may underlie this. V is TRBV12-3 or TRBV12-4 and J is TRBJ2-1; D is perhaps TRBD1 or TRBD2 (5 bases each). The CDR3 runs to 11 residues. The CDR3 here is CASSSGTSITF. CDR3 sequence (DNA): TGTGCCAGCAGTTCTGGGACCTCAATAACCTTC.

This clonotype came up a few times. V is TRBV14 and J is TRBJ1-1; D uncertain. The V end was cut by 2 bases, the J end by 0 bases, with 10 bases between. CDR3 length: 15 amino acids. Germline CDR1 and CDR2: SGHDN and FVKESK. The CDR3 nucleotides read TGTGCCAGCAGCCAATGGGATCTCGTGAACACTGAAGCTTTCTTT. It is translated as CASSQWDLVNTEAFF.

This clonotype has a handful of counts. This chain links TRBV6-1 with TRBJ2-2, with 7 bases lining up with TRBD2. Germline CDR1 and CDR2: MNHNS and SASEGT. Trimming cost V 6 bases and J 1 base; bases outside gene matches: 5. CDR3 size: 15 residues. The CDR3 region has the DNA TGTGCCAGCAGCAGATCTAGCGGGAACACCGGGGAGCTGTTTTTT. Its protein product is CASSRSSGNTGELFF.

This rearrangement joins TRBV4-1 to TRBJ1-2, with D possibly TRBD1 on 6 matching bases. Germline V lookup: CDR1 MGHRA, CDR2 YSYEKL. This CDR3 spans 13 amino acids. V was pared by 1 base and J by 8 bases, with 11 bases between. CDR3 nucleotides: TGCGCCAGCAGCCAAGTAGGGGGACGCGGCTACACCTTC. Translated: CASSQVGGRGYTF.

This clonotype turned up a few times. V gene TRBV12-3 or TRBV12-4 combines with J gene TRBJ2-7; 11 nucleotides agree with TRBD1. The CDR3 consists of 17 residues. Trimming removed 5 bases from V and 4 bases from J; junction bases left unmatched: 13. CDR3 amino acids: CASSLSTGTGGRYEQYF. The DNA for the CDR3 is TGTGCCAGCAGTCTCTCAACCGGGACAGGGGGTAGGTACGAGCAGTACTTC.

The chain uses TRBV7-9 and TRBJ2-1, with TRBD2 matching 8 bases. The CDR3 has 15 residues. Germline loops: CDR1 SEHNR, CDR2 FQNEAQ (reference sequence). The V gene end was trimmed by 3 bases and the J gene end by 6 bases; junction bases not matched to a gene: 7. DNA for the CDR3: TGTGCCAGCAGCTTTTCGGGAGGGCCCGGCAATGAGCAGTTCTTC. This sequence encodes CASSFSGGPGNEQFF.

This sequence joins TRBV20-1 and TRBJ2-2; the D is unclear. The CDR3 runs 16 residues. Trimming shortened V by 1 base and J by 2 bases, and 14 bases separated the two germline ends. CDR1 and CDR2 (germline): DFQATT, SNEGSKA (reference sequence). The CDR3 coding sequence is TGCAGTGCTAGAGGAAACCGGGTTTCCAACACCGGGGAGCTGTTTTTT. Encoded protein: CSARGNRVSNTGELFF.